The 28 T cell receptor beta chains presented below share a single source sample, sequenced in a study of T cell responses to AZD1222 COVID-19 vaccine. TCRdb keeps only in-frame clones here, not all; method: immunoSEQ multiplex PCR. Of some 140,000 clones in the sample, approximately 88% were seen once. The sample consisted of peripheral blood, taken on day 0 of AZD1222 vaccination. The receptors come from an adult in good health.

J is TRBJ2-2 and V is TRBV7-3; no clear D gene. Trimming removed 4 bases at V and 2 bases at J, with 5 bases between. The CDR3 runs 13 residues. Germline CDR1 SGHTA, CDR2 FQGTGA. As DNA, the CDR3 is TGTGCCAGCAGCTCCCCTAACACCGGGGAGCTGTTTTTT. It encodes CASSSPNTGELFF.

This rearrangement joins TRBV11-2 to TRBJ1-2, with a possible D match to TRBD1 (5 bases). With 5 bases removed from V and 4 bases from J, the gap between germline ends came to 14 bases. The CDR3 contains 14 residues. Looked up from germline, CDR1 is SGHAT and CDR2 is FQNNGV. The CDR3 loop is CASSPDSKVYGYTF. DNA for the CDR3: TGTGCCAGCAGCCCTGACAGCAAAGTCTATGGCTACACCTTC.

The V call is TRBV28, the J call TRBJ1-2; TRBD1 might be the D (6 bases). In germline, CDR1 is MDHEN, CDR2 SYDVKM. The CDR3 length is 15 residues. Deletions cut 3 bases from V and 4 bases from J, with 15 bases between. The CDR3 protein is CASSLKGGQIYGYTF. The CDR3 DNA is TGTGCCAGCAGTTTGAAAGGAGGACAGATCTATGGCTACACCTTC.

The chain couples TRBV2 to TRBJ1-5, with a possible D match to TRBD1 (5 bases). Germline V gene lookup returns CDR1 SNHLY and CDR2 FYNNEI. The V and J ends lost 7 bases and 2 bases respectively, with 9 bases between them. CDR3 size: 13 residues. CDR3 amino acids: CASTGRGNQPQHF. The CDR3 DNA follows: TGTGCCAGCACAGGGAGAGGCAATCAGCCCCAGCATTTT.

The rearrangement uses TRBV28 and TRBJ2-7, with no clear D. CDR1 MDHEN and CDR2 SYDVKM come from the germline V gene. The V and J ends lost 10 bases and 3 bases respectively, with 16 bases between them. CDR3 size: 13 residues. The CDR3 DNA reads TGTGCCACCCGATCGGGCACCCTCTACGAGCAGTACTTC. This codes for CATRSGTLYEQYF.

This clone was seen a handful of times. V usage is TRBV28 and J usage is TRBJ1-1; D possibly corresponds to TRBD1 (5 bases). Germline CDR1 and CDR2: MDHEN and SYDVKM. This CDR3 is 16 amino acids long. V was shortened by 5 bases and J by 0 bases, with 16 bases between the two germline ends. The CDR3 DNA reads TGTGCCAGCAGTAGTCCGGGACGGACCATGAACACTGAAGCTTTCTTT. This translates into CASSSPGRTMNTEAFF.

The chain couples TRBV24-1 to TRBJ1-5; no clear D. The CDR3 has 15 residues. Trimming took 5 bases from V and 0 from J, leaving 10 bases between them. Germline-derived CDR1 and CDR2 are KGHDR and SFDVKD. The CDR3 sequence: CATSGVKGSNQPQHF. The CDR3 nucleotides are TGTGCCACCAGTGGGGTAAAGGGTAGCAATCAGCCCCAGCATTTT.

The chain couples TRBV7-9 to TRBJ1-1; D is unresolved. The CDR3 has 12 amino acids. Germline assignment: CDR1 SEHNR and CDR2 FQNEAQ (reference sequence). V gave up 11 bases and J gave up 1 base, with 11 bases separating them. The CDR3 is CASSRENTEAFF. The CDR3 DNA reads TGTGCCTCCAGCCGAGAGAACACTGAAGCTTTCTTT.

CDR3 amino acids: CASSLVGGYSPLHF. CDR3 in DNA: TGCGCCAGCAGCCTGGTCGGGGGGTATTCACCCCTCCACTTT. This chain connects TRBV5-1 to TRBJ1-6; a weak D match, TRBD1 (5 bases). Germline CDR1 reads SGHRS; CDR2 reads YFSETQ. With 4 bases removed from V and 8 bases from J, the gap between germline ends came to 13 bases. This CDR3 comprises 14 residues.

The chain recombines TRBV7-9 with TRBJ1-6; D gene unclear. There are 13 residues in the CDR3. Germline V gives CDR1 SEHNR, CDR2 FQNEAQ (reference sequence). Between the trimmed V and J ends, which lost 0 bases and 10 bases, there was a span of 7 bases. The CDR3 loop reads CASSLAPRSPLHF. As DNA, the CDR3 is TGTGCCAGCAGCTTAGCCCCTAGGTCACCCCTCCACTTT.

The V and J genes are TRBV7-9 and TRBJ1-4; 7 bases are shared with TRBD1. The junction had 5 bases not matched to a gene; V was cut back by 5 bases and J by 8 bases. Germline V gene data show CDR1 as SEHNR and CDR2 as FQNEAQ (reference sequence). This CDR3 has 13 amino acids. The CDR3 DNA reads TGTGCCAGCAGCCTAGGACAGGTCGAAAAACTGTTTTTT. This gives the protein CASSLGQVEKLFF.

This rearrangement joins TRBV5-6 to TRBJ1-6; D is ambiguous. The V end was cut by 2 bases, the J end by 0 bases, with 9 bases between. The V gene's germline CDR1 is SGHDT and CDR2 YYEEEE. This CDR3 contains 16 residues. The CDR3 spells CASSFKFNSYNSPLHF. In DNA form, the CDR3 reads TGTGCCAGCAGCTTTAAGTTCAACTCCTATAATTCACCCCTCCACTTT.

The rearrangement uses TRBV3-1 (or the pseudogene TRBV3-2) and TRBJ2-5; no clear D. CDR3 length: 15 amino acids. Trimming removed 0 bases from V and 0 bases from J, with 8 bases in between. The germline V gene encodes CDR1 LGHDT and CDR2 YNNKEL (reference sequence). In DNA form, the CDR3 reads TGTGCCAGCAGCCAAGACGGCCGAAACCAAGAGACCCAGTACTTC. It specifies CASSQDGRNQETQYF.

The chain links TRBV28 to TRBJ1-1; 7 bases map to TRBD1. Losses at the gene ends were 1 base for V and 4 bases for J; bases not matched to a gene: 3. Germline V CDR1 and CDR2: MDHEN, SYDVKM. The CDR3 is 14 residues long. CDR3 DNA sequence: TGTGCCAGCAGTTTATCAGGGGGGTCCACTGAAGCTTTCTTT. Residues: CASSLSGGSTEAFF.

This chain joins TRBV7-9 and TRBJ2-1; D may match TRBD1 or TRBD2 (5 bases each). Germline CDR1 is SEHNR and CDR2 is FQNEAQ (reference sequence). This CDR3 region has 16 residues. V shed 1 base and J shed 0 bases, with 10 bases lying between them. Here the CDR3 reads CASSLGGLTSYNEQFF. CDR3 DNA sequence: TGTGCCAGCAGCTTAGGGGGGTTAACCTCCTACAATGAGCAGTTCTTC.

The chain joins TRBV28 to TRBJ1-2, with D tentatively TRBD1 (5 bases). This CDR3 is built from 12 residues. The ends were cut back, 6 bases at V and 7 bases at J, with 12 bases in the middle. CDR1 is MDHEN, CDR2 SYDVKM, per germline. This CDR3 reads CASRSGRGGYTF. As DNA, the CDR3 is TGTGCCAGCAGGTCCGGGAGGGGTGGCTACACCTTC.

V usage is TRBV7-9 and J usage is TRBJ1-5; D ambiguous. The CDR3 totals 12 residues. CDR1 is SEHNR, CDR2 FQNEAQ, per germline (reference sequence). The germline V and J ends were trimmed by 2 bases and 7 bases, with 6 bases remaining between them. Here the CDR3 reads CASSLLSQPQHF. CDR3 sequence (DNA): TGTGCCAGCAGCTTACTTTCCCAGCCCCAGCATTTT.

The chain recombines TRBV30 with TRBJ1-2; a possible D gene is TRBD1 (6 bases). The CDR3 has 15 amino acids. Between the trimmed V and J ends, which lost 0 bases and 4 bases, there was a span of 15 bases. In germline, CDR1 is GTSNPN, CDR2 SVGIG (reference sequence). This CDR3 is CAWSVPGVSSYGYTF. The CDR3 nucleotides are TGTGCCTGGAGTGTACCAGGGGTTTCCAGCTATGGCTACACCTTC.

The chain couples TRBV2 to TRBJ1-5; no firm D call. CDR1 is SNHLY, CDR2 FYNNEI, per germline. The V end was cut by 3 bases, the J end by 3 bases, with 6 bases between. This CDR3 is built from 13 residues. The CDR3 here is CASSDSLNQPQHF. CDR3 sequence (DNA): TGTGCCAGCAGTGACAGCCTCAATCAGCCCCAGCATTTT.

This clone was found once. V and J are TRBV7-2 and TRBJ1-6; 10 bases match TRBD1. This CDR3 region has 14 residues. Germline assignment: CDR1 SGHTA and CDR2 FQGNSA. The V and J ends lost 5 bases and 9 bases, in that order; junction bases with no gene match: 4. CDR3 amino acids: CASSTDRGRSPLHF. The DNA for the CDR3 is TGTGCCAGCAGCACAGACAGGGGGCGTTCACCCCTCCACTTT.

This clone was picked up one time. CDR3 sequence reads: CAISSRGEGTGELFF. CDR3 DNA sequence: TGTGCCATCAGTTCCAGGGGGGAGGGCACCGGGGAGCTGTTTTTT. J is TRBJ2-2 and V is TRBV10-3; D might be TRBD1 or TRBD2, each matching 7 bases. CDR3 length equals 15 residues. Germline V gene sequence: CDR1 ENHRY, CDR2 SYGVKD. Trimming shortened V by 5 bases and J by 4 bases, and 14 bases separated the two germline ends.

The chain links TRBV30 to TRBJ2-1, with D perhaps TRBD1 or TRBD2 (5 bases each). V shed 3 bases and J shed 5 bases, with 11 bases lying between them. This CDR3 region has 13 residues. Germline loops: CDR1 GTSNPN, CDR2 SVGIG (reference sequence). CDR3 loop: CAWSWGSNNEQFF. As DNA, the CDR3 is TGTGCCTGGAGCTGGGGGTCCAACAATGAGCAGTTCTTC.

J is TRBJ2-3 and V is TRBV30; 12 nucleotides agree with TRBD2. The CDR3 is 17 amino acids. Germline assignment: CDR1 GTSNPN and CDR2 SVGIG (reference sequence). Trimming took 2 bases from V and 0 from J; bases not matched to a gene: 6. The CDR3 reads CAWSTTSGGFSTDTQYF. CDR3 nucleotide sequence: TGTGCCTGGAGTACGACTAGCGGGGGTTTTAGCACAGATACGCAGTATTTT.

This chain links TRBV5-1 with TRBJ2-2; no clear D. CDR1 is SGHRS and CDR2 is YFSETQ in the germline V gene. CDR3 size: 15 residues. Deletions cut 3 bases from V and 1 base from J, with 10 bases between. CDR3 residues: CASSWTTLNTGELFF. The CDR3 bases are TGCGCCAGCAGCTGGACCACTTTGAACACCGGGGAGCTGTTTTTT.

The chain joins TRBV20-1 to TRBJ1-6; D remains ambiguous. This CDR3 has 11 amino acids. Germline lookup yields CDR1 DFQATT and CDR2 SNEGSKA (reference sequence). V lost 3 bases, J lost 8 bases, and 5 bases lay in between. CDR3 in amino acids: CSARRDSPLHF. CDR3 sequence (DNA): TGCAGTGCTAGGAGGGATTCACCCCTCCACTTT.

The gene calls are TRBV2 and TRBJ2-3; either TRBD1 or TRBD2 may fit D (6 bases each). V was shortened by 7 bases and J by 1 base, with 30 bases between the two germline ends. The CDR3 runs 20 residues. CDR1 is SNHLY and CDR2 is FYNNEI in the germline V gene. CDR3 sequence reads: CASKPIRGPGRGSGTDTQYF. The CDR3 DNA reads as TGTGCCAGCAAACCCATTCGGGGGCCAGGTAGGGGATCGGGCACAGATACGCAGTATTTT.

The gene calls are TRBV6-5 and TRBJ1-3; D call uncertain. Germline loops: CDR1 MNHEY, CDR2 SVGAGI. V dropped 7 bases and J dropped 0 bases, with 13 bases sitting between them. The CDR3 is 15 amino acids. The CDR3 protein is CASTAGTFSGNTIYF. The CDR3 nucleotides are TGTGCCAGCACGGCGGGCACGTTCTCTGGAAACACCATATATTTT.

The rearrangement links TRBV29-1 to TRBJ2-5; TRBD2 matches at 7 bases. Germline values: CDR1 SQVTM, CDR2 ANQGSEA. The junction had 9 bases not matched to a gene; V was cut back by 6 bases and J by 5 bases. The CDR3 contains 13 residues. The CDR3 DNA sequence: TGCAGCGTGGGAGGCCTCGGGGGGGAGACCCAGTACTTC. This sequence encodes CSVGGLGGETQYF. The entire variable domain, with the rest obtained from reference TRBV29-1 and TRBJ2-5, is as follows: SAVISQKPSRDICQRGTSLTIQCQVDSQVTMMFWYRQQPGQSLTLIATANQGSEATYESGFVIDKFPISRPNLTFSTLTVSNMSPEDSSIYLCSVGGLGGETQYFGPGTRLLVL.